This T cell receptor beta chain was identified in a study of CD4 and CD8 cells across lung adenocarcinoma regions. Samples came from patients with localized non-small cell lung adenocarcinoma. The CDR3 has 15 amino acids. Trimming took 2 bases from V and 9 from J, leaving 14 bases between them. CDR1 is MRHNA, CDR2 SNTAGT, per germline. TCRdb reprocessed the PCR reads with MiXCR, giving one entry per CDR3 protein. Of roughly 10,000 distinct CDR3 sequences in the sample, approximately 50% were seen once. This clonotype was observed at least ten times. The chain recombines TRBV6-4 with TRBJ2-6; TRBD1 might be the D (6 bases). This clonotype was obtained from a male donor with lung adenocarcinoma. The CD4 and CD8 labels of this study may be unreliable. Material for sequencing was CD4+ T cells from the margin of a lung tumor. This CDR3 reads CASSDGEQGDNVLTF. For the CDR3, the DNA is TGTGCCAGCAGTGACGGGGAACAGGGCGACAACGTCCTGACTTTC.